What follows describes a single TCR beta chain. What it binds is unknown. Per germline, CDR1 LNHDA and CDR2 SQIVND (reference sequence). Trimming left V 3 bases short and J 1 base short, with 21 bases between. This CDR3 has 18 residues. This record belongs to a study of T cell responses to AZD1222 COVID-19 vaccine. Broader study findings: Along spike, vaccine-associated CD4 TCRs were found throughout, with dominance at 160-218 and 743-854.

Data came from immunoSEQ multiplex PCR; TCRdb stores just in-frame clones and leaves some out. The data hold 150,000 to 200,000 clones, with approximately 91% observed a single time. The starting material was peripheral blood, obtained 28 days after the second AZD1222 dose. The genes are TRBV19 and TRBJ1-2; the D gene is possibly TRBD1 (6 bases). The TCR comes from an adult who received the AZD1222 COVID-19 vaccine. CDR3 DNA sequence: TGTGCCAGTAGTATGACAGGACCAAGGATATTACATAACTATGGCTACACCTTC. This translates into CASSMTGPRILHNYGYTF. The entire variable domain, with the rest obtained from reference TRBV19 and TRBJ1-2, is as follows: DGGITQSPKYLFRKEGQNVTLSCEQNLNHDAMYWYRQDPGQGLRLIYYSQIVNDFQKGDIAEGYSVSREKKESFPLTVTSAQKNPTAFYLCASSMTGPRILHNYGYTFGSGTRLTVV.